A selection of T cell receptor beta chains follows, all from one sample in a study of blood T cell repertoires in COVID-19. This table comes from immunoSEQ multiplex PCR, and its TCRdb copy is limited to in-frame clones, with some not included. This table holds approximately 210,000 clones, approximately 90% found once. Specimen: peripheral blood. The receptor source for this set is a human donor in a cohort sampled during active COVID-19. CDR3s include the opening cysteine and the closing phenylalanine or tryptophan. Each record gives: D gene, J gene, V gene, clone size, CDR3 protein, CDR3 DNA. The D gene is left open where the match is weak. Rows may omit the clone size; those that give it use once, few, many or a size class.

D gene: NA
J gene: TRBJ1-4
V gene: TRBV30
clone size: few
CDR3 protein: CAWSVPQRAANEKLFF
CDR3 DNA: TGTGCCTGGAGTGTACCCCAGAGGGCGGCTAATGAAAAACTGTTTTTT

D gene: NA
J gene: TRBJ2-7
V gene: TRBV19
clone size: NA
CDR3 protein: CASSSTGTYEQYF
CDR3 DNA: TGTGCCAGTAGTAGCACAGGGACCTACGAGCAGTACTTC

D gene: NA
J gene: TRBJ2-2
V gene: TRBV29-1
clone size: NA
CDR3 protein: CSVEPGVGTGELFF
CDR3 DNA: TGCAGCGTTGAACCGGGAGTGGGCACCGGGGAGCTGTTTTTT

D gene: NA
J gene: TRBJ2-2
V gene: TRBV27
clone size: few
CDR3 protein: CASSQARVTGELFF
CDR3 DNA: TGTGCCAGCAGCCAAGCGCGGGTCACCGGGGAGCTGTTTTTT

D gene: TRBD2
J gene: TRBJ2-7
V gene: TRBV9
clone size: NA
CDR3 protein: CASSVGTVGTSGAYEQYF
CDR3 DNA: TGTGCCAGCAGCGTAGGCACGGTCGGGACTAGCGGAGCCTACGAGCAGTACTTC

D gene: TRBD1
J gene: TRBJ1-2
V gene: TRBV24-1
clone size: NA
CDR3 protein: CATDRERGHRGGYTF
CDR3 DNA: TGTGCCACGGACAGGGAAAGAGGGCATAGAGGGGGCTACACCTTC

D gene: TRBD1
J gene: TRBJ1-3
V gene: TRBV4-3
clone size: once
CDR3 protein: CASSQGTGGPGNSGNTIYF
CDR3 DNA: TGCGCCAGCAGCCAAGGGACAGGGGGACCGGGTAACTCTGGAAACACCATATATTTT

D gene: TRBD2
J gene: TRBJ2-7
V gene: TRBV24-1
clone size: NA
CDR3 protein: CATRTSGTYEQYF
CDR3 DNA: TGTGCCACTCGGACTAGCGGGACCTACGAGCAGTACTTC

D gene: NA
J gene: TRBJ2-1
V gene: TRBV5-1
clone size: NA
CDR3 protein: CASSLGSLADSYNEQFF
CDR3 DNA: TGCGCCAGCAGCTTGGGGTCCTTGGCGGACTCCTACAATGAGCAGTTCTTC

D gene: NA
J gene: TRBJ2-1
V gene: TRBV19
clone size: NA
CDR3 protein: CASSPGPVGGRTYNEQFF
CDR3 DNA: TGTGCCAGTAGCCCCGGCCCGGTGGGGGGGCGCACCTACAATGAGCAGTTCTTC

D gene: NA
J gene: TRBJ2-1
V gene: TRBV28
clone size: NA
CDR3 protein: CASNYRVGYNEQFF
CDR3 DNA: TGTGCCAGCAATTACAGGGTGGGGTACAATGAGCAGTTCTTC

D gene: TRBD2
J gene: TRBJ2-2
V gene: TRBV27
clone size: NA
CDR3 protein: CASSQVDPGLAGSNTGELFF
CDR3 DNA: TGTGCCAGCAGCCAGGTGGATCCGGGACTAGCGGGATCGAACACCGGGGAGCTGTTTTTT

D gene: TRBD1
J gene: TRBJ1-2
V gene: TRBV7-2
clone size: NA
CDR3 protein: CASSNPPRTGGGGYTF
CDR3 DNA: TGTGCCAGCAGCAACCCCCCCCGGACAGGGGGCGGAGGCTACACCTTC

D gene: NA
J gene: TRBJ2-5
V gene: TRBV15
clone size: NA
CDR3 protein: CATSRDRAQETQYF
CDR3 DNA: TGTGCCACCAGCAGAGACAGGGCCCAAGAGACCCAGTACTTC

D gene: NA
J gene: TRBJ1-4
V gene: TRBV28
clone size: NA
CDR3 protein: CASSFSQVQGRWLSTNEKLFF
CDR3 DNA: TGTGCCAGCAGTTTTTCCCAGGTTCAGGGTAGATGGCTTTCAACTAATGAAAAACTGTTTTTT

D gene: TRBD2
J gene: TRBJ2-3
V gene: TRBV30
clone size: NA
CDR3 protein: CAWSIAGGTDTQYF
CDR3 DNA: TGTGCCTGGTCAATAGCGGGGGGGACAGATACGCAGTATTTT

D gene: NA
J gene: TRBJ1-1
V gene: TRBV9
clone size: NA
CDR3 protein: CASSVGTVGTEAFF
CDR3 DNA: TGTGCCAGCAGCGTAGGGACAGTGGGCACTGAAGCTTTCTTT

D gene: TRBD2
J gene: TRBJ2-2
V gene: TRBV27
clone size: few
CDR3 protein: CASSRKPSGGTTGELFF
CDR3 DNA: TGTGCCAGCAGCCGGAAACCGAGCGGGGGGACCACCGGGGAGCTGTTTTTT

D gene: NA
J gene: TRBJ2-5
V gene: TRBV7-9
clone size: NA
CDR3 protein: CASSLGTERRETQYF
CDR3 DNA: TGTGCCAGCAGCCTAGGGACCGAAAGGAGGGAGACCCAGTACTTC

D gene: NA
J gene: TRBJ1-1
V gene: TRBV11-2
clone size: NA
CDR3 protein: CASSFAAAEAFF
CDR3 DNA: TGTGCCAGCAGCTTCGCGGCGGCTGAAGCTTTCTTT

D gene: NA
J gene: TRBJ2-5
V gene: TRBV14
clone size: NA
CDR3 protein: CASSRLANQETQYF
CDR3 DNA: TGTGCCAGCTCTCGTCTAGCGAATCAAGAGACCCAGTACTTC

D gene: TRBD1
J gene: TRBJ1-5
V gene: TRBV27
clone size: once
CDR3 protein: CASSQTSTGGIGQPQHF
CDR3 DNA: TGTGCCAGCAGTCAAACATCGACAGGGGGTATTGGGCAGCCCCAGCATTTT

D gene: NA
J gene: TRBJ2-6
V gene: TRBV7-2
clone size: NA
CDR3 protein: CASSPSRDSGANVLTF
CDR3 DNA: TGTGCCAGCAGCCCTTCACGGGACTCTGGGGCCAACGTCCTGACTTTC

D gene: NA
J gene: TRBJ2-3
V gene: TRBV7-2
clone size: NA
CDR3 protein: CASSLGRGGIADTQYF
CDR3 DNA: TGTGCCAGCAGCTTAGGACGGGGTGGGATAGCCGATACGCAGTATTTT

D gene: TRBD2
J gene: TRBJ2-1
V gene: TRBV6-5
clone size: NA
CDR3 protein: CASSYFAGGPGNEQFF
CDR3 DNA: TGTGCCAGCAGTTACTTCGCGGGAGGGCCGGGGAATGAGCAGTTCTTC

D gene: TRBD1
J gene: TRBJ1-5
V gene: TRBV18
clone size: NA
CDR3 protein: CASSLGTAKDRPQHF
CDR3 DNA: TGTGCCAGCTCACTCGGGACAGCCAAGGACCGGCCCCAGCATTTT

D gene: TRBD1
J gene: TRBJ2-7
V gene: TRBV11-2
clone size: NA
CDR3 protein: CASSPWARQGMAYEQYF
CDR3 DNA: TGTGCCAGCAGCCCTTGGGCGCGACAGGGTATGGCTTACGAGCAGTACTTC

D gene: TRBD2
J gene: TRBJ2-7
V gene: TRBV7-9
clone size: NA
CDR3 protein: CASRLAGTNEQYF
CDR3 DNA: TGTGCCAGTAGACTAGCGGGAACCAACGAGCAGTACTTC

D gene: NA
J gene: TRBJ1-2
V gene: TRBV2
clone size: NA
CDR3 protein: CASSEQGGFYGYTF
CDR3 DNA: TGTGCCAGCAGTGAACAGGGAGGGTTCTATGGCTACACCTTC

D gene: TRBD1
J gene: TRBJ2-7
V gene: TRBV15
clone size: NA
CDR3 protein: CATSTGTGGHEQYF
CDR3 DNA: TGTGCCACCAGCACCGGGACAGGGGGCCACGAGCAGTACTTC

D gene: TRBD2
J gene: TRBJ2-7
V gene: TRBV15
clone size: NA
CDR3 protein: CATSRVLAGGHEQYF
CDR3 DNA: TGTGCCACCAGCAGAGTCCTAGCGGGAGGGCACGAGCAGTACTTC

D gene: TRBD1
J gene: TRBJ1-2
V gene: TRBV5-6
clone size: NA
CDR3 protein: CASSLRTGALYGYTF
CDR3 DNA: TGTGCCAGCAGCTTACGGACAGGGGCCCTCTATGGCTACACCTTC

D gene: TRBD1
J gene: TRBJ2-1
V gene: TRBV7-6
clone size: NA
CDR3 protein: CASSPGTGGYNEQFF
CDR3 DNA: TGTGCCAGCAGCCCCGGGACAGGGGGTTACAATGAGCAGTTCTTC

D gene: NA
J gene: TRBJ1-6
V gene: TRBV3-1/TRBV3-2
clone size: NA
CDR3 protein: CASSRTYPSSSYNSPLHF
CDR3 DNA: TGTGCCAGCAGCCGGACATACCCCTCTAGCTCCTATAATTCACCCCTCCACTTT

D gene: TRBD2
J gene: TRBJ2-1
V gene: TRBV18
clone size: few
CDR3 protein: CASSPLLAGGPNEQFF
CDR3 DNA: TGTGCCAGCTCACCACTCCTAGCGGGGGGCCCCAATGAGCAGTTCTTC

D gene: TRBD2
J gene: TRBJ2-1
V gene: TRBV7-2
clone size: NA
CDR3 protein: CASSSVAGRTYNEQFF
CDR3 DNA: TGTGCCAGCAGCTCCGTAGCGGGCAGAACCTACAATGAGCAGTTCTTC

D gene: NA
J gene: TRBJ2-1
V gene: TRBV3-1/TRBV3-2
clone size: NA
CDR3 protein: CASSQGPGGNEQFF
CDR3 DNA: TGTGCCAGCAGCCAAGGGCCCGGCGGCAATGAGCAGTTCTTC

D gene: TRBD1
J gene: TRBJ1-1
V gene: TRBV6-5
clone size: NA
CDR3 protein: CASNYRGLNTEAFF
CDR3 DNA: TGTGCCAGCAACTACAGGGGACTGAACACTGAAGCTTTCTTT

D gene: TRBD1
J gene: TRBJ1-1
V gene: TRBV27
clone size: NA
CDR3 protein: CASSSQGADNTEAFF
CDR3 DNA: TGTGCCAGCAGTTCTCAGGGGGCGGACAACACTGAAGCTTTCTTT

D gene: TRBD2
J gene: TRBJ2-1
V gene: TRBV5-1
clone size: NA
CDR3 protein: CASSSGLAGGSSYNEQFF
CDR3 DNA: TGCGCCAGCAGCTCCGGACTAGCGGGGGGAAGCTCCTACAATGAGCAGTTCTTC

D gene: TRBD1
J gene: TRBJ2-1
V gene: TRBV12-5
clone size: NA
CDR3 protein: CASGLVLEQGADEQFF
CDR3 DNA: TGTGCTAGTGGTTTGGTACTCGAACAGGGGGCTGATGAGCAGTTCTTC

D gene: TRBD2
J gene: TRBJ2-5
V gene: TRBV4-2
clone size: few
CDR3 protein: CASSQDKLAGVETQYF
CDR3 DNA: TGTGCCAGCAGCCAAGATAAGCTAGCGGGAGTTGAGACCCAGTACTTC

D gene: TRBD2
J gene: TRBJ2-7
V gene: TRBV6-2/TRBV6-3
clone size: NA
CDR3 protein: CASSGLAGVEQYF
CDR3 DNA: TGTGCCAGCAGTGGACTAGCGGGAGTCGAGCAGTACTTC

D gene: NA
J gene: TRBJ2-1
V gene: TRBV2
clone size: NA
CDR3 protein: CASKLDNEQFF
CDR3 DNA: TGTGCCAGCAAGCTCGACAATGAGCAGTTCTTC

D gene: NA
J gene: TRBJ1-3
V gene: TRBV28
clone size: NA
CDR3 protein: CASSLVLSGNTIYF
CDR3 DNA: TGTGCCAGCAGTTTAGTACTTTCTGGAAACACCATATATTTT

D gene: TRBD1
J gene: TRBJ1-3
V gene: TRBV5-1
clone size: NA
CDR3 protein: CASSRGQGPIGGNTIYF
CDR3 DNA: TGCGCCAGCAGCCGAGGACAGGGGCCCATTGGTGGAAACACCATATATTTT

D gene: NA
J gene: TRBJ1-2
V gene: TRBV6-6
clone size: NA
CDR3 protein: CASSEQEHYGYTF
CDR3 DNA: TGTGCCAGCTCAGAACAGGAACACTATGGCTACACCTTC

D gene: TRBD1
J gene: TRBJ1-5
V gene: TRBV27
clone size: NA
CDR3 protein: CASSFTGAHQPQHF
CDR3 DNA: TGTGCCAGCAGCTTTACAGGGGCCCATCAGCCCCAGCATTTT

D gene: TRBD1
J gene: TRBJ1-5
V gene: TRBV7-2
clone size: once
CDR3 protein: CASSPSGQDNQPQHF
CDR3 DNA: TGTGCCAGCAGCCCCTCGGGACAGGACAATCAGCCCCAGCATTTT

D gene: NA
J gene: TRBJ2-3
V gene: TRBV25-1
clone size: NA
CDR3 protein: CASSEWADRDVDTQYF
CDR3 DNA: TGTGCCAGCAGTGAATGGGCAGACAGAGATGTAGATACGCAGTATTTT

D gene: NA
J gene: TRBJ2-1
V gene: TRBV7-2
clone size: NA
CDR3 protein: CASSLGRTVNEQFF
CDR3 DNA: TGTGCCAGCAGCTTAGGGCGGACAGTCAATGAGCAGTTCTTC

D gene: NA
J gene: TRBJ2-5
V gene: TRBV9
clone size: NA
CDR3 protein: CASSGPGSVGETQYF
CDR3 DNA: TGTGCCAGCAGCGGACCGGGGAGTGTCGGGGAGACCCAGTACTTC

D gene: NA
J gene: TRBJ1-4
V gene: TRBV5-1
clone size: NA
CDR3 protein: CASSLVGYGNEKLFF
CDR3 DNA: TGCGCCAGCAGCTTGGTCGGGTACGGTAATGAAAAACTGTTTTTT